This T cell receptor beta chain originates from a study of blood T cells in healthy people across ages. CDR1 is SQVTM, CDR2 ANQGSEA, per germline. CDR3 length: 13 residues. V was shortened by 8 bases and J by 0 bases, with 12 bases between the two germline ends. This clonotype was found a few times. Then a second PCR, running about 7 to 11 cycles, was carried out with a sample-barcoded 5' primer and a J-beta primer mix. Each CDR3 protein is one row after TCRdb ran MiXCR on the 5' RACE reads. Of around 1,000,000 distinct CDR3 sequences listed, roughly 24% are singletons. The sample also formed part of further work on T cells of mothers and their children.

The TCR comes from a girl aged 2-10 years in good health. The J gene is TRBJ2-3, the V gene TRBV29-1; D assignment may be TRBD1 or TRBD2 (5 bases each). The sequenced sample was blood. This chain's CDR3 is CSNTWDSTDTQYF. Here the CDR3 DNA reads TGCAGCAATACGTGGGACAGCACAGATACGCAGTATTTT.